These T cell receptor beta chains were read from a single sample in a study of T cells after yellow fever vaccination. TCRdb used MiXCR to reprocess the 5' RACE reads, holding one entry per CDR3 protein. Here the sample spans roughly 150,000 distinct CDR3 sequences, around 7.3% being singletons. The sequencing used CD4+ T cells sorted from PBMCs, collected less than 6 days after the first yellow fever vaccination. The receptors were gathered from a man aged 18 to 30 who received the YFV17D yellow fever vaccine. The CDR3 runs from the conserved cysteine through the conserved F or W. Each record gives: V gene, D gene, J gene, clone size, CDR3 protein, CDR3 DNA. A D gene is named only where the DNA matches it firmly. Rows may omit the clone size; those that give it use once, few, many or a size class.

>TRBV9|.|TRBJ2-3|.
CASSPPGTYTQYF
TGTGCCAGCAGCCCCCCCGGGACGTATACGCAGTATTTT
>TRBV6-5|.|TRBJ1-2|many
CASSYEAHYGYTF
TGTGCCAGCAGTTACGAGGCCCACTATGGCTACACCTTC
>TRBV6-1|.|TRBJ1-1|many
CASSQQENTEAFF
TGTGCCAGCAGTCAACAGGAGAACACTGAAGCTTTCTTT
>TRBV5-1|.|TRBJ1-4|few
CASSFSSAGVGGEKLFF
TGCGCCAGCAGCTTTTCCTCGGCGGGAGTGGGTGGAGAAAAACTGTTTTTT
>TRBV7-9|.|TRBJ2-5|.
CASSFRAPGTQYF
TGTGCCAGCAGCTTTCGGGCCCCGGGGACCCAGTACTTC
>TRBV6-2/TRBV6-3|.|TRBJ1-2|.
CASLGRFNYGYTF
TGTGCCAGCCTTGGCCGGTTTAACTATGGCTACACCTTC
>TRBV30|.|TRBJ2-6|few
CAWKAGPRSGANVLTF
TGTGCCTGGAAGGCAGGGCCTCGGTCTGGGGCCAACGTCCTGACTTTC
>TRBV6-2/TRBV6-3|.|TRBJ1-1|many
CASSYSGQGNTEAFF
TGTGCCAGCAGTTACTCGGGGCAGGGGAACACTGAAGCTTTCTTT
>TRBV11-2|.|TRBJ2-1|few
CASSTILGGGPNEQFF
TGTGCCAGCAGCACGATATTAGGGGGGGGCCCTAATGAGCAGTTCTTC
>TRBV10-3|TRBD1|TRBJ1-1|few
CAISDRQGNTEAFF
TGTGCCATCAGTGACCGACAGGGGAACACTGAAGCTTTCTTT
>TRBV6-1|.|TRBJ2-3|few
CASSGGGLDTQYF
TGTGCCAGCAGTGGGGGGGGGCTGGATACGCAGTATTTT
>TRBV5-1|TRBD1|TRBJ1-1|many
CASKRTGTNTEAFF
TGCGCCAGCAAAAGGACAGGGACGAACACTGAAGCTTTCTTT
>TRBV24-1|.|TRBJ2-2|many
CATSEPAGVELFF
TGTGCCACCAGTGAACCGGCAGGGGTGGAGCTGTTTTTT
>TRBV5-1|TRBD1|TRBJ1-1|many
CASSLGVISAGTGRTEAFF
TGCGCCAGCAGCTTGGGGGTTATCAGTGCCGGGACAGGGAGGACTGAAGCTTTCTTT
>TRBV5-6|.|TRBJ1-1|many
CASRVRRVNTEAFF
TGTGCCAGCAGGGTTCGGAGGGTGAACACTGAAGCTTTCTTT
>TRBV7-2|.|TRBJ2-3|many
CASSRATSLDF
TGTGCCAGCAGCCGAGCCACTAGCTTGGATTTT
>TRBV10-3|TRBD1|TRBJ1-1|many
CAIRTGTGTSGAFF
TGTGCCATCAGAACCGGGACAGGGACGAGCGGAGCTTTCTTT
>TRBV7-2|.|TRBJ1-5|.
CASSLGFGNQPQHF
TGTGCCAGCAGCTTAGGATTTGGAAATCAGCCCCAGCATTTT
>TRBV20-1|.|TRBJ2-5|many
CSARGGALQETQYF
TGCAGTGCTAGGGGGGGTGCCTTACAAGAGACCCAGTACTTC
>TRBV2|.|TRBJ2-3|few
CASSELTRTDTQYF
TGTGCCAGCAGTGAATTGACTAGAACAGATACGCAGTATTTT
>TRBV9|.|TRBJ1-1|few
CASSVAPGRMNTEAFF
TGTGCCAGCAGCGTAGCCCCGGGACGGATGAACACTGAAGCTTTCTTT
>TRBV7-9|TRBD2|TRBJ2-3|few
CASSLRLAAFTDTQYF
TGTGCCAGCAGCTTACGACTAGCGGCCTTCACAGATACGCAGTATTTT
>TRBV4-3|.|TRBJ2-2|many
CASSQDLGGELFF
TGCGCCAGCAGCCAAGATTTAGGCGGGGAGCTGTTTTTT
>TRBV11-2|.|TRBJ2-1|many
CASSLDRGPNNEQFF
TGTGCCAGCAGCTTAGATCGGGGTCCAAACAATGAGCAGTTCTTC
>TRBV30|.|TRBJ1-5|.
CAWSAMLGQPQHF
TGTGCCTGGAGTGCGATGTTGGGGCAGCCCCAGCATTTT
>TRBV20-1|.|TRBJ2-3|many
CSSPRLDTQYF
TGCAGTTCCCCCCGTTTAGATACGCAGTATTTT
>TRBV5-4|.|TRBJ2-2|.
CASSAGAGNTGELFF
TGTGCCAGCAGCGCCGGGGCGGGGAACACCGGGGAGCTGTTTTTT
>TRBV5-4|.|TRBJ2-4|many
CASSIKGYKNIQYF
TGTGCCAGCAGCATAAAGGGTTACAAAAACATTCAGTACTTC
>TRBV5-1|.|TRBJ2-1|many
CASRGDHRTGNQFF
TGCGCCAGCAGGGGGGATCACAGGACGGGGAATCAGTTCTTC